A selection of T cell receptor beta chains follows, all from one sample in a study of a mutant IDH1 vaccine in newly diagnosed glioma. The protocol was immunoSEQ multiplex PCR, while the TCRdb copy is restricted to in-frame clones and leaves out a portion. The data show around 64,000 clones, about 86% seen once. Sequencing was performed on peripheral blood mononuclear cells (PBMCs), taken from a glioma patient treated with radiotherapy, temozolomide or both. These receptors all stem from a woman under 30 with glioma. Some clones in this sample may be carry-over from other donors' samples. Each CDR3 is given with its conserved first and last residue. The D gene is left open where the match is weak. Only part of the rows carry a size: once, few, many, or a class if the clone is expanded.

cdr3_nt	cdr3_aa	clone_size	d_call	j_call	v_call
TGTGCCAGCAGCTTAGCAGGATTGAATTACGAGCAGTACTTC	CASSLAGLNYEQYF	-	-	TRBJ2-7	TRBV7-2
TGTGCCAGCAATTACGGACAGTATAATTCACCCCTCCACTTT	CASNYGQYNSPLHF	-	-	TRBJ1-6	TRBV7-9
TGTGCCAGCAGTACTACAGGGGGCGACTATGGCTACACCTTC	CASSTTGGDYGYTF	-	TRBD1	TRBJ1-2	TRBV28
TGTGCCAGCAGCTTCCTCCAGGGGTTGAACACTGAAGCTTTCTTT	CASSFLQGLNTEAFF	-	-	TRBJ1-1	TRBV7-9
TGCAGACCCCAGGGGGACTATGGCTACACCTTC	CRPQGDYGYTF	-	TRBD1	TRBJ1-2	TRBV20-1
TGCAGCGGGAGGCGGGCCCTCGGAGATACGCAGTATTTT	CSGRRALGDTQYF	-	-	TRBJ2-3	TRBV29-1
TGTGCCAGCAGCTTGGGCCCTGAGGGGCTAGGAGAGACCCAGTACTTC	CASSLGPEGLGETQYF	-	-	TRBJ2-5	TRBV5-6
TGTGCCTGGAGTGTACCCCTTGGGGTCGGGGAGCTGTTTTTT	CAWSVPLGVGELFF	-	-	TRBJ2-2	TRBV30
TGCGCCAGTTCACAACCTGGGGACACTGAAGCTTTCTTT	CASSQPGDTEAFF	once	-	TRBJ1-1	TRBV10-2
TGTGCCAGCAGCTCAATGGGCGAGCAGTACTTC	CASSSMGEQYF	-	-	TRBJ2-7	TRBV7-9
TGTGCCAGCAAAAGGGGACCCATGGACGAGCAGTACTTC	CASKRGPMDEQYF	-	-	TRBJ2-7	TRBV2
TGTGCCAGCAGCCGGACTAGTGGGAGGGCTCACTACGAGCAGTACTTC	CASSRTSGRAHYEQYF	-	TRBD2	TRBJ2-7	TRBV5-6
TGTGCCAGTAGACTAGCGGGAGCCTACGAGCAGTACTTC	CASRLAGAYEQYF	-	TRBD2	TRBJ2-7	TRBV6-1
TGCGCCAGCAGCCAGGGTAGGACAGGGCCCTACGAGCAGTACTTC	CASSQGRTGPYEQYF	-	TRBD1	TRBJ2-7	TRBV4-3
TGTGCCAGCAGTTCCTCGACACCAGGCACAGATACGCAGTATTTT	CASSSSTPGTDTQYF	-	-	TRBJ2-3	TRBV6-6
TGTGCCTGGAGTGAAAGCTCCTACAATGAGCAGTTCTTC	CAWSESSYNEQFF	-	-	TRBJ2-1	TRBV30
TGTGCCAGCAGGGACAGGGGAGGCTATGGCTACACCTTC	CASRDRGGYGYTF	-	TRBD1	TRBJ1-2	TRBV6-1
TGTGCCAGCTCTCCCCCTGGGGGACAGGGCCTCTACGAGCAGTACTTC	CASSPPGGQGLYEQYF	-	TRBD1	TRBJ2-7	TRBV18
TGTGCCAGCAGCCGGGATGGGGGAAGGGATCAGCCCCAGCATTTT	CASSRDGGRDQPQHF	-	-	TRBJ1-5	TRBV7-9
TGTGCCAGCAGCTTGGACTGGGACAGGCAACTGTTTTTT	CASSLDWDRQLFF	-	TRBD1	TRBJ1-4	TRBV5-6
TGTGCCAGCAGCTTAGCGCTCAGGGGAGGAAACACCATATATTTT	CASSLALRGGNTIYF	-	-	TRBJ1-3	TRBV7-2
TGTGCCAGCAGTCCTACTAGCGGCCGCACAGATACGCAGTATTTT	CASSPTSGRTDTQYF	once	TRBD2	TRBJ2-3	TRBV6-5
TGCGCCAGCGGTATTCTCAGGGACACTGAAGCTTTCTTT	CASGILRDTEAFF	-	-	TRBJ1-1	TRBV10-2
TGTGCCAGCAGTGAACTAGCGGGAGTCACCGGGGAGCTGTTTTTT	CASSELAGVTGELFF	-	TRBD2	TRBJ2-2	TRBV6-1
TGTGCCAGCAGGGAGGCGGGAGGGGGGCAAGAGACCCAGTACTTC	CASREAGGGQETQYF	-	TRBD2	TRBJ2-5	TRBV5-6
TGTGCCAGCAGCCCCGATGGAGGAAACACCATATATTTT	CASSPDGGNTIYF	-	-	TRBJ1-3	TRBV6-6
TGTGCCAGCAGCTTAGGAGGGGGCACTGAAGCTTTCTTT	CASSLGGGTEAFF	-	-	TRBJ1-1	TRBV7-9
TGTGCCTCCACCCATTCGGGCTACACCTTC	CASTHSGYTF	few	-	TRBJ1-2	TRBV30
TGTGCCAGCAGCTTAAGATGGGACAGGGTTGGCAATCAGCCCCAGCATTTT	CASSLRWDRVGNQPQHF	few	TRBD1	TRBJ1-5	TRBV7-2
TGTGCCAGCAACAGCGGGGGTAGGACAGATACGCAGTATTTT	CASNSGGRTDTQYF	-	TRBD2	TRBJ2-3	TRBV2
TGTGCCAGCAGACCCGACAGGGGAAGTTACAATGAGCAGTTCTTC	CASRPDRGSYNEQFF	few	TRBD1	TRBJ2-1	TRBV7-8
TGTGCCAGCAGCTTAAAGAATAATTCACCCCTCCACTTT	CASSLKNNSPLHF	-	-	TRBJ1-6	TRBV7-8
TGTGCCAGCAGTCTATGGGGCGGCGCAACTAATGAAAAACTGTTTTTT	CASSLWGGATNEKLFF	-	-	TRBJ1-4	TRBV5-4
TGTGCCCGAGGGGAGGCCCGCACAGATACGCAGTATTTT	CARGEARTDTQYF	-	-	TRBJ2-3	TRBV30
TGCGCCAGCAGCTTGGGTGGTAGCGGGAGTTATAGGGAGCAGTACTTC	CASSLGGSGSYREQYF	-	TRBD2	TRBJ2-7	TRBV5-1
TGTGCCAGCAGTCTTGGGAGGGCCTATGGCTACACCTTC	CASSLGRAYGYTF	-	-	TRBJ1-2	TRBV27
TGTGCCAGTAGTATTGGGTCAGGGCTGGGAGATACGCAGTATTTT	CASSIGSGLGDTQYF	-	-	TRBJ2-3	TRBV19
TGTGCCAGCAGCAGCCAAGGCGGTCCTGGGGCCAACGTCCTGACTTTC	CASSSQGGPGANVLTF	-	-	TRBJ2-6	TRBV14
TGTGCCAGCAGAACGGGGGGGCGGGACAGGCCCTACGAGCAGTACTTC	CASRTGGRDRPYEQYF	-	-	TRBJ2-7	TRBV7-8
TGTGCCAGCAGTGTCAGCCAAACCCTAAACACTGAAGCTTTCTTT	CASSVSQTLNTEAFF	-	-	TRBJ1-1	TRBV2
TGTGCCAGTAGTATAGCTTGGGACCGAACCTACGAGCAGTACTTC	CASSIAWDRTYEQYF	-	-	TRBJ2-7	TRBV19
TGTGCCAGCAGCGAGACAGGGGCCCGGGGGGCTGAAGCTTTCTTT	CASSETGARGAEAFF	-	TRBD1	TRBJ1-1	TRBV9
TGTGCCAGCAGCTTAGCCAAGGGGGAAGGCTATGGCTACACCTTC	CASSLAKGEGYGYTF	-	-	TRBJ1-2	TRBV7-9
TGTGCCAGCAGTGAAAGGGGGACGGGGCGCAATGAGCAGTTCTTC	CASSERGTGRNEQFF	-	-	TRBJ2-1	TRBV6-1
TGCAGTGCTAGTCTCGACGGCGAGCAGTACTTC	CSASLDGEQYF	few	-	TRBJ2-7	TRBV20-1
TGCGCCAGCAGTGAATTTCAGGACACAGATACGCAGTATTTT	CASSEFQDTDTQYF	-	-	TRBJ2-3	TRBV10-1
TGTGCCAGCAGACTGCGGGGAAACACCGGGGAGCTGTTTTTT	CASRLRGNTGELFF	few	-	TRBJ2-2	TRBV2
TGTGCCAGCAGCCTACAGGGGGGTCTAGGGGAGACCCAGTACTTC	CASSLQGGLGETQYF	-	TRBD1	TRBJ2-5	TRBV11-2
TGTGCCAGCAGTGTCCCAGGGGCGGGGATATTATACGAGCAGTACTTC	CASSVPGAGILYEQYF	-	-	TRBJ2-7	TRBV5-6